These 16 T cell receptor beta chains share one sample of origin, sequenced in a study of cytotoxic CD8 clonotypes in ibrutinib-treated CLL. Libraries were prepared by immunoSEQ multiplex PCR; TCRdb keeps only in-frame clonotypes and omits some of them. The data hold 55,000 to 60,000 clones, with 50% to 70% observed a single time. Sequenced here: PBMCs, sampled at disease progression, from a patient treated with ibrutinib. The source of these receptors is a human donor with chronic lymphocytic leukemia.

V is TRBV5-1 and J is TRBJ2-5, with D uncertain. The V gene lost 0 bases and the J gene lost 6 bases, with 12 bases spanning the gap. Germline loops: CDR1 SGHRS, CDR2 YFSETQ. The CDR3 consists of 14 residues. This CDR3 reads CASSLDLGSKTQYF. The CDR3 DNA reads TGCGCCAGCAGCTTGGACCTGGGGTCGAAGACCCAGTACTTC.

The rearrangement links TRBV2 to TRBJ2-1; 15 nucleotides line up with TRBD2. The junction had 4 bases not matched to a gene; V was cut back by 5 bases and J by 8 bases. Germline assignment: CDR1 SNHLY and CDR2 FYNNEI. The CDR3 totals 15 residues. The CDR3 reads CASSRTSGRVHEQFF. CDR3 coding DNA: TGTGCCAGCAGTAGGACTAGCGGGAGGGTCCATGAGCAGTTCTTC.

The chain links TRBV10-1 to TRBJ2-2; tentatively, D is TRBD1 (5 bases). Germline CDR1 is WNHNN and CDR2 is SYGVQD (reference sequence). The V and J ends lost 2 bases and 4 bases respectively, with 17 bases between them. This CDR3 contains 17 residues. CDR3 protein: CASSEPPPRVGTGELFF. The CDR3, as DNA: TGCGCCAGCAGTGAGCCCCCCCCCAGGGTAGGCACCGGGGAGCTGTTTTTT.

The V gene is TRBV28, the J gene TRBJ1-1, with 9 bases matching TRBD1. Unmatched junction bases numbered 10, after V lost 6 bases and J lost 5 bases. CDR3 length: 15 amino acids. Looked up from germline, CDR1 is MDHEN and CDR2 is SYDVKM. The CDR3 sequence: CASSTTGTGRTEAFF. The CDR3 region has the DNA TGTGCCAGCAGCACCACCGGGACAGGGAGGACTGAAGCTTTCTTT.

V is TRBV4-1 and J is TRBJ1-1; 10 nucleotides match TRBD1. Germline V gene data show CDR1 as MGHRA and CDR2 as YSYEKL. Germline trimming cut 0 bases from V and 2 bases from J; bases unmatched to any gene: 3. This CDR3 comprises 16 residues. The CDR3 region has the DNA TGCGCCAGCAGCCAAGATCGGGACAGGGGAAACACTGAAGCTTTCTTT. It specifies CASSQDRDRGNTEAFF.

A single count supports this clone. The rearrangement links TRBV19 to TRBJ1-5; D gene ambiguous. The CDR3 has 14 residues. With 3 bases removed from V and 0 bases from J, the gap between germline ends came to 6 bases. CDR1 LNHDA and CDR2 SQIVND come from the germline V gene (reference sequence). The CDR3: CASSIEGSNQPQHF. Written as DNA, the CDR3 is TGTGCCAGTAGTATCGAGGGTAGCAATCAGCCCCAGCATTTT.

The chain recombines TRBV4-1 with TRBJ2-1, with D perhaps given as TRBD1 or TRBD2 (6 bases each). The CDR3 contains 13 residues. The V gene lost 1 base and the J gene lost 10 bases, with 11 bases spanning the gap. Germline CDR1 and CDR2: MGHRA and YSYEKL. The CDR3 region has the DNA TGCGCCAGCAGCCAAGTAATGGGGGGCGAGCAGTTCTTC. It encodes CASSQVMGGEQFF.

This sequence joins TRBV18 and TRBJ1-2, with TRBD1 identical over 10 bases. Germline V CDR1 and CDR2: KGHSH, LQKENI. The junction had 12 bases not matched to a gene; V was cut back by 4 bases and J by 1 base. The CDR3 has 18 residues. The CDR3 protein is CASSRSGTGATINYGYTF. CDR3 in DNA: TGTGCCAGCTCACGTTCCGGGACAGGGGCAACAATTAACTATGGCTACACCTTC. Supplemented by reference TRBV18 and TRBJ1-2, the full variable domain reads NAGVMQNPRHLVRRRGQEARLRCSPMKGHSHVYWYRQLPEEGLKFMVYLQKENIIDESGMPKERFSAEFPKEGPSILRIQQVVRGDSAAYFCASSRSGTGATINYGYTFGSGTRLTVV.

The chain joins TRBV10-3 to TRBJ2-5; 7 bases are shared with TRBD2. The junction had 2 bases not matched to a gene; V was cut back by 3 bases and J by 4 bases. CDR3 length equals 13 residues. The germline V gene has CDR1 ENHRY and CDR2 SYGVKD. CDR3 residues: CAISDSSGETQYF. Written as DNA, the CDR3 is TGTGCCATCAGTGATTCTAGCGGAGAGACCCAGTACTTC.

The J gene is TRBJ2-7, the V gene TRBV5-6, with a tentative D call TRBD2 (5 bases). The CDR3 sequence is 14 residues long. In germline, CDR1 is SGHDT, CDR2 YYEEEE. The V end lost 4 bases, the J end lost 3 bases, and 14 bases lay between the germline ends. The CDR3: CASSDTGYNYEQYF. The CDR3 nucleotides read TGTGCCAGCAGCGATACGGGATACAACTACGAGCAGTACTTC. Full variable domain (remainder filled in from reference TRBV5-6 and TRBJ2-7): DAGVTQSPTHLIKTRGQQVTLRCSPKSGHDTVSWYQQALGQGPQFIFQYYEEEERQRGNFPDRFSGHQFPNYSSELNVNALLLGDSALYLCASSDTGYNYEQYFGPGTRLTVT.

This clone was seen more than once but under ten times. The chain is built from TRBV27 and TRBJ2-7, with D perhaps matching TRBD1 (5 bases). V lost 8 bases, J lost 0 bases, and 14 bases lay in between. Germline V CDR1 and CDR2: MNHEY, SMNVEV (reference sequence). The CDR3 is 14 residues long. In nucleotides, the CDR3 is TGTGCCAGCGCACCACGGCAGGGCTCCTACGAGCAGTACTTC. This sequence encodes CASAPRQGSYEQYF.

The V and J genes are TRBV7-9 and TRBJ1-5, with D perhaps matching TRBD1 (6 bases). V was pared by 1 base and J by 6 bases, with 10 bases between. This CDR3 comprises 14 residues. Germline CDR1 reads SEHNR; CDR2 reads FQNEAQ (reference sequence). CDR3 amino acids: CASSLDRDRQPQHF. The DNA for the CDR3 is TGTGCCAGCAGCTTAGACAGGGATCGTCAGCCCCAGCATTTT.

CDR3 residues: CASSFYSGQGQPQHF. CDR3 DNA: TGTGCCAGCAGTTTCTATTCCGGACAGGGCCAGCCCCAGCATTTT. V usage is TRBV27 and J usage is TRBJ1-5; 8 nucleotides agree with TRBD1. In germline, CDR1 is MNHEY, CDR2 SMNVEV (reference sequence). Trimming cost V 3 bases and J 7 bases; bases outside gene matches: 8. The CDR3 loop spans 15 amino acids.

The J gene is TRBJ2-3, the V gene TRBV28; a weak D match, TRBD1 (6 bases). CDR3 length: 12 amino acids. CDR1 and CDR2 from the germline V gene are MDHEN and SYDVKM. V lost 3 bases and J 7 bases, leaving 8 bases between the germline ends. CDR3 loop: CASSFTGHTQYF. For the CDR3, the DNA is TGTGCCAGCAGTTTTACAGGGCATACGCAGTATTTT.

This clone was counted only a few times. The V call is TRBV2, the J call TRBJ2-7; weak D call: TRBD1 (6 bases). V was pared by 8 bases and J by 3 bases, with 17 bases between. Germline assignment: CDR1 SNHLY and CDR2 FYNNEI. The CDR3 sequence is 14 residues long. The DNA of the CDR3 is TGTGCCAGCCTCCCGGGACAAGCATTCTACGAGCAGTACTTC. Translating it yields CASLPGQAFYEQYF.

The chain couples TRBV25-1 to TRBJ1-1; D is uncertain. This CDR3 has 14 residues. V gave up 1 base and J gave up 0 bases, with 6 bases separating them. The V gene's germline CDR1 is MGHDK and CDR2 SYGVNS. CDR3 region: CASSESLVNTEAFF. The DNA for the CDR3 is TGTGCCAGCAGTGAATCATTAGTGAACACTGAAGCTTTCTTT.